The clone carrying this TCR beta chain appeared many times. Its antigen remains unknown. PBMCs came from over 8.5 ml fresh peripheral blood. The entry originates in a study of T cells in Graves' hyperthyroidism and ophthalmopathy. Study-level findings and limits: Ophthalmopathy was separated from stable hyperthyroidism by a 13 V-J model.

What was amplified from RNA transcripts were TCR beta CDR3 regions. Carried out on the TCR CDR3, a first-round RT-PCR used the HTBI primer set. Via MiXCR, TCRdb re-called the multiplex PCR reads, giving one row per CDR3 protein. Of approximately 200,000 distinct CDR3 sequences detected, about 18% appear once; the ten largest clones hold around two fifths. Looked up from germline, CDR1 is DFQATT and CDR2 is SNEGSKA (reference sequence). Trimming removed 6 bases from V and 6 bases from J, with 9 bases in between. The CDR3 is made up of 12 amino acids. The TCR comes from a man aged 35 to 55 with Graves' hyperthyroidism. The chain joins TRBV20-1 to TRBJ1-6; D not resolved. Sequenced material: blood. DNA for the CDR3: TGCAGTGCGGGTACCGGTAATTCACCCCTCCACTTT. Translation gives CSAGTGNSPLHF.